The T cell receptor (beta chain) under discussion was sequenced for a study of circulating CD8 cells and anti-PD-1 response in melanoma. Each library started from about 15 ng of total RNA using the QIAseq Immune Repertoire TCR panel. TCRdb reprocessed the reads via MiXCR and lists one record per CDR3 protein. This sample has about 800 distinct CDR3 sequences, with approximately 12% found just once. The CDR3 loop spans 16 amino acids. Per the germline V gene, CDR1 is SGDLS and CDR2 is YYNGEE. V lost 4 bases to trimming and J lost 5 bases; unmatched junction nucleotides: 8. By proportion, this clonotype is medium-sized. Sorting of live CD3+CD8+TCRalphabeta+ cells by PD-1 and/or TIGIT gave four subsets.

This rearrangement joins TRBV9 to TRBJ2-1; the match to TRBD2 covers 11 bases. This receptor was identified in a human donor with melanoma. This specimen consisted of CD8+ T cells from PBMCs, obtained at baseline or after one month of anti-PD-1 therapy (not recorded which). The CDR3 spells CASSTGSGGADNEQFF. The CDR3 coding sequence is TGTGCCAGCAGCACCGGTAGCGGGGGGGCGGACAATGAGCAGTTCTTC.